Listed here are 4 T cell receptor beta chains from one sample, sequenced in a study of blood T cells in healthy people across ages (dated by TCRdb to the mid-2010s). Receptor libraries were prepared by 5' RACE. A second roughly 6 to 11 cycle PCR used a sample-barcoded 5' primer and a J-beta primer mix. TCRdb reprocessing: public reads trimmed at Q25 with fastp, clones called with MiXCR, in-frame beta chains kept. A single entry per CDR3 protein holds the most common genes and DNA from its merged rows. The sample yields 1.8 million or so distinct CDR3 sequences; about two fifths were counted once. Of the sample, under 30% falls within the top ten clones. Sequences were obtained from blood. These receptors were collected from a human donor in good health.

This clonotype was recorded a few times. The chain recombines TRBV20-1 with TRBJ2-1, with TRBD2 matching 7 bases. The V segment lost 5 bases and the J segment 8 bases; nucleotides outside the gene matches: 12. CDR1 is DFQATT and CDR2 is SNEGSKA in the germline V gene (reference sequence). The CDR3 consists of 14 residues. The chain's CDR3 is CSAGLPIAGYEQFF. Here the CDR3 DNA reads TGCAGTGCTGGTCTACCAATAGCGGGCTATGAGCAGTTCTTC.

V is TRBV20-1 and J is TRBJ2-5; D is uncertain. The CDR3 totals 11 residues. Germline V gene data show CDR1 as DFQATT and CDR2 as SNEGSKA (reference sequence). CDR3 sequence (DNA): TGCAGAGTCGGTCCGCTGGGGACCCAGTACTTC. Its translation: CRVGPLGTQYF.

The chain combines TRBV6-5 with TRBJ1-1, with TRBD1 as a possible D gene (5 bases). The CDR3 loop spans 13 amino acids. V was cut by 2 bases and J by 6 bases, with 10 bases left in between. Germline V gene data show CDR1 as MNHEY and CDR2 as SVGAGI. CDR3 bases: TGTGCCAGCAGTTACATACGGGGGGCTGAAGCTTTCTTT. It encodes CASSYIRGAEAFF.

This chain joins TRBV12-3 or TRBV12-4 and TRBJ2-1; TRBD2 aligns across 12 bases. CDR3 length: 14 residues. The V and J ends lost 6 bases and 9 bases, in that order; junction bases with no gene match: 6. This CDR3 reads CASSSSGGAFEQFF. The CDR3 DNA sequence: TGTGCCAGCAGCTCTAGCGGGGGGGCCTTTGAGCAGTTCTTC.